What follows are 21 T cell receptor beta chains derived from one specimen sequenced in a study of T cells in Graves' hyperthyroidism and ophthalmopathy. TCR beta CDR3 sequences were amplified from RNA transcripts. Using the HTBI primer set, a first-round RT-PCR was run on the TCR CDR3. One entry per CDR3 protein, called by TCRdb with MiXCR from the multiplex PCR reads. The repertoire holds roughly 500,000 distinct CDR3 sequences, with less than 25% as singletons. Input material: blood. The receptor source for this set is a woman in her 30s with Graves' ophthalmopathy.

This clonotype has ten or more counts. The chain links TRBV6-5 to TRBJ1-1; 8 nucleotides align to TRBD1. This CDR3 has 15 amino acids. Germline CDR1 is MNHEY and CDR2 is SVGAGI. V lost 2 bases and J lost 1; bases outside the gene matches: 3. The CDR3 nucleotides are TGTGCCAGCAGTTACCTCGGGACAGGGAACACTGAAGCTTTCTTT. Translated, it gives CASSYLGTGNTEAFF.

A few counts support this clonotype. The chain is built from TRBV30 and TRBJ2-7; D is unclear. Germline V CDR1 and CDR2: GTSNPN, SVGIG (reference sequence). The CDR3 has 12 amino acids. V was pared by 5 bases and J by 6 bases, with 14 bases between. CDR3 sequence (DNA): TGTGCCTGGGGGCAAGGGTCGGGCGAGCAGTACTTC. It is translated as CAWGQGSGEQYF. Full variable domain (remainder filled in from reference TRBV30 and TRBJ2-7): SQTIHQWPATLVQPVGSPLSLECTVEGTSNPNLYWYRQAAGRGLQLLFYSVGIGQISSEVPQNLSASRPQDRQFILSSKKLLLSDSGFYLCAWGQGSGEQYFGPGTRLTVT.

V is TRBV6-1 and J is TRBJ1-2; TRBD1 aligns across 11 bases. The CDR3 extends over 14 amino acids. Germline V lookup: CDR1 MNHNS, CDR2 SASEGT. V gave up 7 bases and J gave up 5 bases; unmatched junction bases: 6. The CDR3 DNA follows: TGTGCCAGCACCGGGACAGGGGGGAAATATGGCTACACCTTC. This encodes CASTGTGGKYGYTF.

This clonotype has only a few counts. The V call is TRBV6-1, the J call TRBJ2-3; 9 positions match TRBD2. Germline V gene lookup returns CDR1 MNHNS and CDR2 SASEGT. The J segment lost 4 bases and the V segment lost 8 bases, leaving 10 bases of the junction unmatched. There are 15 residues in the CDR3. The CDR3 protein is CASGNSGGSSDTQYF. The CDR3 DNA follows: TGTGCCAGCGGAAATAGCGGGGGTTCCTCAGATACGCAGTATTTT.

The chain couples TRBV7-6 to TRBJ2-7; TRBD2 aligns across 13 bases. Germline V lookup: CDR1 SGHVS, CDR2 FNYEAQ. The CDR3 spans 18 residues. The V gene end was trimmed by 1 base and the J gene end by 6 bases; junction bases not matched to a gene: 12. The CDR3 DNA is TGTGCCAGCAGCTTAGTGTATGGACTAGCGGGGGCGATGGGCGAGCAGTACTTC. Residues: CASSLVYGLAGAMGEQYF.

This clonotype was seen ten or more times. The J gene is TRBJ1-2, the V gene TRBV7-9; tentative D call: TRBD1 (6 bases). The CDR3 has 15 amino acids. Trimming removed 2 bases from V and 7 bases from J, with 17 bases in between. The germline V gene encodes CDR1 SEHNR and CDR2 FQNEAQ (reference sequence). For the CDR3, the DNA is TGTGCCAGCAGCTTATTCGGGGGGCCTCTTGCTGGCTACACCTTC. The encoded protein is CASSLFGGPLAGYTF.

As concerns this clonotype: This may arise from a read error, as a much more abundant clone is one base away. The missing conserved phenylalanine or tryptophan at the end of this CDR3 makes a read error likely. The J gene is TRBJ1-5, the V gene TRBV28; perhaps TRBD1 as D (6 bases). Germline CDR1 and CDR2: MDHEN and SYDVKM. The V gene lost 9 bases and the J gene lost 3 bases, with 12 bases spanning the gap. This CDR3 region has 13 residues. DNA for the CDR3: TGTGCCAGTAAGGACAGCTTCAATCAGCCCCAGCATCTT. Its protein product is CASKDSFNQPQHL.

This clonotype was seen more than once but under ten times. The junction does not match germline at one end; this may be a read error. The chain recombines TRBV12-3 or TRBV12-4 with TRBJ1-2; the D is unclear. This CDR3 spans 14 amino acids. This CDR3 reads CASSFVGKSYGYTF. CDR3 in DNA: TGTGCTAGCAGTTTTGTAGGGAAAAGTTATGGCTACACCTTC.

This clonotype appeared many times. One end of the junction fails to match germline, which may point to a read error. The rearrangement uses TRBV7-2 and TRBJ2-7; D call uncertain. This CDR3 region has 11 residues. Per the germline V gene, CDR1 is SGHTA and CDR2 is FQGNSA. This CDR3 is CASSLGSGADF. The CDR3 nucleotides read TGTGCCAGCAGCTTAGGGTCAGGAGCCGACTTC.

The chain uses TRBV12-3 or TRBV12-4 and TRBJ1-2, with D possibly matching TRBD1 (5 bases). V was shortened by 4 bases and J by 7 bases, with 13 bases between the two germline ends. The CDR3 runs to 13 residues. Here the CDR3 reads CASSWGLFPGYTF. The CDR3 bases are TGTGCCAGCAGTTGGGGACTGTTTCCTGGCTACACCTTC.

In its sample, this clonotype was seen many times. This chain uses TRBV25-1 with TRBJ1-3, with D perhaps TRBD1 (6 bases). From germline, CDR1 is MGHDK and CDR2 SYGVNS. V lost 3 bases and J lost 4, with 19 bases in between. The CDR3 has 17 amino acids. The CDR3 is CASSDPRGGTAGNTIYF. The DNA of the CDR3 is TGTGCCAGCAGTGATCCGAGGGGGGGAACGGCCGGAAACACCATATATTTT.

This clonotype was found many times. The chain joins TRBV11-2 to TRBJ1-3; D gene ambiguous. The CDR3 runs to 16 residues. The V end lost 6 bases, the J end lost 4 bases, and 19 bases lay between the germline ends. Germline loops: CDR1 SGHAT, CDR2 FQNNGV. The CDR3 DNA reads TGTGCCAGCAGTTCCCCACTAGGGTCGAGGGGAAACACCATATATTTT. Its protein product is CASSSPLGSRGNTIYF.

This clonotype was detected many times. This chain uses TRBV28 with TRBJ1-2, with TRBD1 as a possible D gene (6 bases). Trimming removed 6 bases at V and 6 bases at J, with 26 bases between. CDR3 length: 17 amino acids. Germline values: CDR1 MDHEN, CDR2 SYDVKM. DNA for the CDR3: TGTGCCAGCAGCCAACCCACCGGGACACCCCTTCGGGATGGCTACACCTTC. The encoded protein is CASSQPTGTPLRDGYTF.

There are many counts of this clonotype. The chain carries TRBV28 and TRBJ1-5; tentative D call: TRBD1 (5 bases). CDR1 is MDHEN, CDR2 SYDVKM, per germline. V lost 7 bases, J lost 4 bases, and 11 bases lay in between. The CDR3 spans 13 residues. This CDR3 reads CASKTEGNQPQHF. As DNA, the CDR3 is TGTGCCAGCAAGACGGAGGGGAATCAGCCCCAGCATTTT.

This clonotype came up many times. J is TRBJ1-1 and V is TRBV29-1; D remains unclear. There are 14 residues in the CDR3. Germline V lookup: CDR1 SQVTM, CDR2 ANQGSEA. Trimming shortened V by 0 bases and J by 1 base, and 9 bases separated the two germline ends. The CDR3 is CSVEDVPKNTEAFF. Written as DNA, the CDR3 is TGCAGCGTTGAAGACGTGCCGAAGAACACTGAAGCTTTCTTT.

The chain recombines TRBV11-2 with TRBJ1-3; perhaps TRBD1 as D (6 bases). V was cut by 1 base and J by 0 bases, with 10 bases left in between. Germline CDR1 reads SGHAT; CDR2 reads FQNNGV. The length of the CDR3 is 16 residues. The CDR3: CASSLGTVNSGNTIYF. The CDR3 nucleotides are TGTGCCAGCAGCTTAGGGACAGTCAACTCTGGAAACACCATATATTTT.

This clonotype was counted at least ten times. This chain links TRBV6-5 with TRBJ1-2; D not resolved. Trimming left V 7 bases short and J 4 bases short, with 7 bases between. The CDR3 length is 11 residues. Germline CDR1 is MNHEY and CDR2 is SVGAGI. CDR3: CASTAGYGYTF. The CDR3 DNA sequence: TGTGCCAGCACGGCAGGCTATGGCTACACCTTC.

This clonotype has just a few counts. V usage is TRBV2 and J usage is TRBJ2-7, with 8 bases matching TRBD1. CDR1 and CDR2 from the germline V gene are SNHLY and FYNNEI. The J segment lost 5 bases and the V segment lost 10 bases, leaving 16 bases of the junction unmatched. The CDR3 spans 15 residues. CDR3: CAIHTRTGPSDEQYF. Written as DNA, the CDR3 is TGTGCCATACACACCCGGACAGGGCCGTCGGACGAGCAGTACTTC.

This clonotype was found many times. The V and J genes are TRBV10-3 and TRBJ2-7, with 8 nucleotides matching TRBD1. Trimming cost V 6 bases and J 3 bases; bases outside gene matches: 4. Germline CDR1 ENHRY, CDR2 SYGVKD. CDR3 length: 13 amino acids. CDR3 in amino acids: CAIRDRDDYEQYF. In DNA form, the CDR3 reads TGTGCCATCAGGGACAGGGATGACTACGAGCAGTACTTC.

This chain connects TRBV6-1 to TRBJ2-5, with 7 bases fitting TRBD1. V dropped 7 bases and J dropped 0; count of bases not matched to a gene: 5. The CDR3 is made up of 14 amino acids. CDR1 and CDR2 from the germline V gene are MNHNS and SASEGT. The CDR3 DNA follows: TGTGCCAGCAACCGGGACAGTCACCAAGAGACCCAGTACTTC. Residues: CASNRDSHQETQYF.

The V gene is TRBV6-5, the J gene TRBJ2-7; 8 bases are shared with TRBD2. Per germline, CDR1 MNHEY and CDR2 SVGAGI. This CDR3 region has 17 residues. V shed 2 bases and J 3 bases; nucleotides not matched to a gene: 12. The CDR3: CASSYPPSGRPDYEQYF. DNA of the CDR3: TGTGCCAGCAGTTACCCACCAAGCGGGAGACCGGACTACGAGCAGTACTTC.